This TCR beta chain was sequenced in a study of post-analysis software for immune sequencing data. Study-level results: Higher frequency in patients than in controls was seen for about five TRBV segments, with TRBV5-6, TRBV5-1 and TRBV20-1 among them.

This clonotype has a count of ten or more. Antigen specificity is unknown. Germline V gene sequence: CDR1 LGHNA, CDR2 YNFKEQ. V dropped 3 bases and J dropped 9; count of bases not matched to a gene: 5. This CDR3 region has 14 residues. Prepared TCR beta cDNA libraries contained unique molecular identifiers. TCRdb re-called the PCR reads through MiXCR, storing one row per CDR3 protein. The sample consists of under 650,000 distinct CDR3 sequences, roughly 45% of them appearing once. The TCR comes from a girl between 5 and 17 years old with multiple sclerosis. The V call is TRBV4-2, the J call TRBJ2-1; 10 nucleotides align to TRBD1. The sequenced sample consisted of blood. CDR3 residues: CASSQGQGRGEQFF. The DNA of the CDR3 is TGTGCCAGCAGCCAGGGACAGGGGAGAGGTGAGCAGTTCTTC.